What follows are 8 T cell receptor beta chains derived from one specimen sequenced in a study of blood T cells in healthy people across ages. The use of a sample-barcoded 5' primer and a J-beta primer mix characterized a second PCR of about 7 to 12 cycles. TCRdb passed the 5' RACE reads through MiXCR, listing each CDR3 protein once. The repertoire holds nearly 800,000 distinct CDR3 sequences, with approximately 25% as singletons. In addition, the sample was reused for a study of T cells of mothers and their children.

Source material: blood. The receptor set was obtained from a boy between 10 and 17 years old in good health.

This clonotype occurred a few times. The chain links TRBV9 to TRBJ1-1; D not resolved. This CDR3 is 15 amino acids long. Germline values: CDR1 SGDLS, CDR2 YYNGEE. Trimming removed 0 bases from V and 1 base from J, with 10 bases in between. CDR3 region: CASSVAGRRNTEAFF. The CDR3 DNA sequence: TGTGCCAGCAGCGTAGCTGGCAGAAGGAACACTGAAGCTTTCTTT.

This clonotype was seen a handful of times. V gene TRBV7-9 combines with J gene TRBJ2-7, with TRBD1 as a possible D gene (8 bases). V gave up 5 bases and J gave up 4 bases, with 21 bases separating them. The germline V gene has CDR1 SEHNR and CDR2 FQNEAQ (reference sequence). The CDR3 spans 16 residues. CDR3: CASSRSTTGGDYEQYF. Written as DNA, the CDR3 is TGTGCCAGCAGCCGCTCAACTACAGGGGGGGATTACGAGCAGTACTTC. Full variable domain (rest looked up from reference TRBV7-9 and TRBJ2-7): DTGVSQNPRHKITKRGQNVTFRCDPISEHNRLYWYRQTLGQGPEFLTYFQNEAQLEKSRLLSDRFSAERPKGSFSTLEIQRTEQGDSAMYLCASSRSTTGGDYEQYFGPGTRLTVT.

This clonotype came up a few times. V is TRBV5-1 and J is TRBJ1-1; 8 bases line up with TRBD1. The CDR3 totals 14 residues. V gave up 1 base and J gave up 3 bases; unmatched junction bases: 2. Per the germline V gene, CDR1 is SGHRS and CDR2 is YFSETQ. The CDR3 loop reads CASSLLDRDTEAFF. In DNA form, the CDR3 reads TGCGCCAGCAGCTTGCTGGACAGGGACACTGAAGCTTTCTTT.

This chain uses TRBV7-9 with TRBJ1-2; 7 bases align to TRBD1. From germline, CDR1 is SEHNR and CDR2 FQNEAQ (reference sequence). V lost 8 bases to trimming and J lost 7 bases; unmatched junction nucleotides: 7. The CDR3 has 12 residues. CDR3 coding DNA: TGTGCCAGCGGAGGGGGCGCGGGTGGCTACACCTTC. Protein: CASGGGAGGYTF.

This clonotype was counted between two and nine times. This chain connects TRBV7-2 to TRBJ2-5, with 9 nucleotides matching TRBD2. Germline loops: CDR1 SGHTA, CDR2 FQGNSA. CDR3 length: 14 amino acids. Trimming at V came to 3 bases and at J to 7 bases, leaving 6 bases not matched to a gene. The CDR3 nucleotides are TGTGCCAGCAGCTTCACGACAGCGGGAGGGACCCAGTACTTC. It encodes CASSFTTAGGTQYF.

The V and J genes are TRBV24-1 and TRBJ1-2; maybe TRBD1 (6 bases). This CDR3 spans 13 amino acids. V lost 2 bases, J lost 7 bases, and 10 bases lay in between. Germline assignment: CDR1 KGHDR and CDR2 SFDVKD. The CDR3 sequence: CATSDSPGVGYTF. The CDR3 DNA sequence: TGTGCCACCAGTGATTCTCCAGGGGTTGGCTACACCTTC.

The chain links TRBV7-9 to TRBJ1-1; no clear D gene. The CDR3 contains 14 residues. V gave up 8 bases and J gave up 0 bases, with 13 bases separating them. The germline gives CDR1 SEHNR, CDR2 FQNEAQ (reference sequence). CDR3 in DNA: TGTGCCAGCCGGTTGGGTGGGGTGAACACTGAAGCTTTCTTT. Encoded protein: CASRLGGVNTEAFF.

A few counts support this clonotype. The rearrangement uses TRBV9 and TRBJ2-1; D is uncertain. The CDR3 consists of 13 residues. The V gene's germline CDR1 is SGDLS and CDR2 YYNGEE. Trimming removed 0 bases at V and 8 bases at J, with 9 bases between. CDR3 bases: TGTGCCAGCAGCGTAGGAGCGCGCGATGAGCAGTTCTTC. It yields the protein CASSVGARDEQFF.